This TCR beta chain was sequenced during a study of shared clonotypes between healthy human individuals. The repertoire was sequenced with immunoSEQ multiplex PCR; TCRdb's copy has only in-frame clones and lacks some. The sample carries around 1.4 million clones, less than 99% recorded once. Regarding this clone: Its antigen remains unknown.

This CDR3 spans 15 amino acids. V dropped 3 bases and J dropped 0 bases, with 10 bases sitting between them. Germline assignment: CDR1 KGHSH and CDR2 LQKENI. Study-level results: Sharing across four donors was highest in naive CD4 (roughly 5%) and lowest in memory CD8 (around 0.4%). Enrolling few donors narrowed the genetic and exposure-history diversity that was represented. Inspection by rarefaction showed sorted-subset sequencing to be incomplete despite large depth.

Sequences were obtained from naive CD4+ T cells sorted from blood. Described subset: CD45RA+ positively selected. The chain links TRBV18 to TRBJ2-3; possible D gene TRBD2, 5 bases. The TCR sequence derives from a man aged 25-45 years in good health. In DNA form, the CDR3 reads TGTGCCAGCTCACCTAGCGCAACTAGCACAGATACGCAGTATTTT. As protein: CASSPSATSTDTQYF.